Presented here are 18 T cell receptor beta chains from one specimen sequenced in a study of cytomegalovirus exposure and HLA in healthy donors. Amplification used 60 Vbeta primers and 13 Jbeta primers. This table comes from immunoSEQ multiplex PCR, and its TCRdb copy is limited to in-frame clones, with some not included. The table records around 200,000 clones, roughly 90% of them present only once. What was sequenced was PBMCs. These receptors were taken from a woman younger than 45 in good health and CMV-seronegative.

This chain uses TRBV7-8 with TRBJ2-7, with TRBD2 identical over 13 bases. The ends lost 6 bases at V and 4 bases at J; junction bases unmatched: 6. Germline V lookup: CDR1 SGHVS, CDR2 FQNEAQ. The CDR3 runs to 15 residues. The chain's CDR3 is CASSSGTSGIYEQYF. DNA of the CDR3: TGTGCCAGCAGTTCCGGGACTAGCGGGATTTACGAGCAGTACTTC.

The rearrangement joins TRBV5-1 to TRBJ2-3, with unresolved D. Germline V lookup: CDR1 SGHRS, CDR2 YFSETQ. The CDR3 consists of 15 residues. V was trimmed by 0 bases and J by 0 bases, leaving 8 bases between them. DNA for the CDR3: TGCGCCAGCAGCTTGGAGTCGAGAAGCACAGATACGCAGTATTTT. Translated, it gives CASSLESRSTDTQYF.

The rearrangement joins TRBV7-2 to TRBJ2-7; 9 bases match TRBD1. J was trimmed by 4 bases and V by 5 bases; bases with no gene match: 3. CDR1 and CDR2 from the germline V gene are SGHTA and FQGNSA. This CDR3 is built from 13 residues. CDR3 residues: CASSGTGFYEQYF. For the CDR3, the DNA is TGTGCCAGCAGCGGGACAGGGTTTTACGAGCAGTACTTC.

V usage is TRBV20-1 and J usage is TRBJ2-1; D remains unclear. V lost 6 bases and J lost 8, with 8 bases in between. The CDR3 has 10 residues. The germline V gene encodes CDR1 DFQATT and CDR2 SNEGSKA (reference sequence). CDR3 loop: CSAHSDEQFF. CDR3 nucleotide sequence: TGCAGTGCCCACTCGGATGAGCAGTTCTTC.

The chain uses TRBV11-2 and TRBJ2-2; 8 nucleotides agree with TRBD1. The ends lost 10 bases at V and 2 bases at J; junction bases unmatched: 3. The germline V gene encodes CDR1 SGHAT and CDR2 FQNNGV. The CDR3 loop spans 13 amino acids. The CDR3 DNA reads TGTGCCACCGACAGGGGAAACACCGGGGAGCTGTTTTTT. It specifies CATDRGNTGELFF.

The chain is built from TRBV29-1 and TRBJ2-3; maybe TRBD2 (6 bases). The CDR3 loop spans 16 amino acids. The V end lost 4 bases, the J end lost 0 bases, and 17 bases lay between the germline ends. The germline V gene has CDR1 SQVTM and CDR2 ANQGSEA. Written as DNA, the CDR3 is TGCAGCGTTGTGAACTTGGGGGGAGCTAGCACAGATACGCAGTATTTT. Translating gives CSVVNLGGASTDTQYF.

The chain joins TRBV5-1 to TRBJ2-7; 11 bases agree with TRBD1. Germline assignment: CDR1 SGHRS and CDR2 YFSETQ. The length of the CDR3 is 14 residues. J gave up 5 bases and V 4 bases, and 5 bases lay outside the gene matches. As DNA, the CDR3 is TGCGCCAGCAGCGGGACAGGGGGTCCCCACGAGCAGTACTTC. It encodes CASSGTGGPHEQYF.

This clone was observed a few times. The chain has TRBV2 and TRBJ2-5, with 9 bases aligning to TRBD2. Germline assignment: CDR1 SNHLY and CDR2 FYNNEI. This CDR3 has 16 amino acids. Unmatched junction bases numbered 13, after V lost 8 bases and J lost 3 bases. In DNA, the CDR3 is TGTGCCAGCCTCGAGTCGGCTAGCGGGATAGAAGAGACCCAGTACTTC. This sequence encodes CASLESASGIEETQYF.

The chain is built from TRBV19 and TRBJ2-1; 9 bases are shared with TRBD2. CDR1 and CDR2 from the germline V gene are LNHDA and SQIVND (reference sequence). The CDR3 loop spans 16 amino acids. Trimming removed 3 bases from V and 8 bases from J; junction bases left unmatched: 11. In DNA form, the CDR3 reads TGTGCCAGTAGTATCTTAGGCGGGAGGGTTGCGGATGAGCAGTTCTTC. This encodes CASSILGGRVADEQFF.

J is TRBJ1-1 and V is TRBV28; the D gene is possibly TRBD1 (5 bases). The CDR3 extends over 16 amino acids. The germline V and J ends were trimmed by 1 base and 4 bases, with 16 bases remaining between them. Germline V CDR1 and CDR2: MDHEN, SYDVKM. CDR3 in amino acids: CASSLFPGIRGTEAFF. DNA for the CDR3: TGTGCCAGCAGTTTATTCCCAGGGATAAGGGGCACTGAAGCTTTCTTT.

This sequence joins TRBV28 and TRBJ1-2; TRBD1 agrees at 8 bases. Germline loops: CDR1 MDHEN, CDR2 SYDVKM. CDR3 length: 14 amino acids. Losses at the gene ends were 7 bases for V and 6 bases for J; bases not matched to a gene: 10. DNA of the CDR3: TGTGCCAGCACCCCGACAGGGGCGCAGGATGGCTACACCTTC. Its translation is CASTPTGAQDGYTF.

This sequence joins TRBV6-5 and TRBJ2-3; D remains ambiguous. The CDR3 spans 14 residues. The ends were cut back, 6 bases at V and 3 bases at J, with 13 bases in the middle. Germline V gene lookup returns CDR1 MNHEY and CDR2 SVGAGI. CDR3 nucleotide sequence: TGTGCCAGCAGCCCCCGACAAGTAACAGATACGCAGTATTTT. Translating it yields CASSPRQVTDTQYF.

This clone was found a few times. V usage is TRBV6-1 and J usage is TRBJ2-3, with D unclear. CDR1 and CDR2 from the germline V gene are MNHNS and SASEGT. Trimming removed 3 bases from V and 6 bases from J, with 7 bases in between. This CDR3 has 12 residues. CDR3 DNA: TGTGCCAGCAGTGACCTACCGGATACGCAGTATTTT. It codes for CASSDLPDTQYF.

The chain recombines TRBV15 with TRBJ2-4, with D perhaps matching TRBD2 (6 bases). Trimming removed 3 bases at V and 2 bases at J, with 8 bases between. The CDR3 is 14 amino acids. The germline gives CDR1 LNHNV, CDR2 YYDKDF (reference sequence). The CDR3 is CATSREGTKNIQYF. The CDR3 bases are TGTGCCACCAGCAGGGAGGGGACCAAAAACATTCAGTACTTC.

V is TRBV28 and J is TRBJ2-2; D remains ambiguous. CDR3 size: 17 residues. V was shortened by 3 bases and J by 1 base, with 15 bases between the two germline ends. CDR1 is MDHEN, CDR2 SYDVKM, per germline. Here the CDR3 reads CASSFYRMGMNTGELFF. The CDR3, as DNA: TGTGCCAGCAGTTTCTACCGAATGGGCATGAACACCGGGGAGCTGTTTTTT.

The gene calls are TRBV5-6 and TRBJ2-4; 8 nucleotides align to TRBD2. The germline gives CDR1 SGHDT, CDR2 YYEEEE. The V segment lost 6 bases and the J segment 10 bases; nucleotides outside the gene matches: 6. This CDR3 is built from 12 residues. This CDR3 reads CASNAGGGIQYF. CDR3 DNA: TGTGCCAGCAACGCCGGGGGGGGTATTCAGTACTTC. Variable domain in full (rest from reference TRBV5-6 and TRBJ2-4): DAGVTQSPTHLIKTRGQQVTLRCSPKSGHDTVSWYQQALGQGPQFIFQYYEEEERQRGNFPDRFSGHQFPNYSSELNVNALLLGDSALYLCASNAGGGIQYFGAGTRLSVL.

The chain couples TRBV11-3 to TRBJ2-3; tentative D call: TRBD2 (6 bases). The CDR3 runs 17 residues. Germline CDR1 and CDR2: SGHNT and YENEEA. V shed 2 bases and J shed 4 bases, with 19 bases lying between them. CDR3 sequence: CASSLSHGTLLPDTQYF. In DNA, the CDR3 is TGTGCCAGCAGCTTAAGTCACGGGACTTTACTTCCAGATACGCAGTATTTT.

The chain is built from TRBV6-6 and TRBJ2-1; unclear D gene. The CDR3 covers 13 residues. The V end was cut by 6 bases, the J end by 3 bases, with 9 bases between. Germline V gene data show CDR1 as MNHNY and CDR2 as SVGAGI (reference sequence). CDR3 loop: CASRINIYNEQFF. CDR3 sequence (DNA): TGTGCCAGCAGAATAAACATCTACAATGAGCAGTTCTTC.